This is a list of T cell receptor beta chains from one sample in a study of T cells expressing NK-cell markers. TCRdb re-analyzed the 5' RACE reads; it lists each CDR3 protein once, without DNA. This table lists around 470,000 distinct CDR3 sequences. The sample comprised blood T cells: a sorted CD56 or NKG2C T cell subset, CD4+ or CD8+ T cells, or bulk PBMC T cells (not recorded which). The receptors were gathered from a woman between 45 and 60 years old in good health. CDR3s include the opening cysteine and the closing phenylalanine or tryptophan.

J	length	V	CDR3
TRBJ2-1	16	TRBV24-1	CATSDLGLTGYNEQFF
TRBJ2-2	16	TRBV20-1	CSARDRGRTNTGELFF
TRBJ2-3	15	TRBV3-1	CASSHIAGHTDTQYF
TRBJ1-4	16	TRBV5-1	CASSDNKGYFNEKLFF
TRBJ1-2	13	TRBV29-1	CSVEQGGAYGYTF
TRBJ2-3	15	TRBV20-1	CSAIDHGISTDTQYF
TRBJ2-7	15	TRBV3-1	CASSQVPDSSYEQYF
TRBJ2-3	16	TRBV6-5	CASSFRLAGGSDTQYF
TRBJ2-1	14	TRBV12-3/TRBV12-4	CASRIGSAYNEQFF
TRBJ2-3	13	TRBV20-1	CSARGTGLDTQYF
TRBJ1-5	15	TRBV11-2	CASSPGRGSNQPQHF
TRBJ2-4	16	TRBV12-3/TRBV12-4	CASRSGTGAEPNIQYF
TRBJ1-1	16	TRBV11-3	CASSLKGVGTNTEAFF
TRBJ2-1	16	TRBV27	CASSFSGTTQYNEQFF
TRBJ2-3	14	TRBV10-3	CAISRAGLADTQYF
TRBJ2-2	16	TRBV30	CAWITQGARWTGELFF
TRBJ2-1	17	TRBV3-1	CASSQEPPGLIYNEQFF
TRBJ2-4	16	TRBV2	CASATRTGGFLNIQYF
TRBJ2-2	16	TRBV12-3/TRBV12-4	CASSLGTGLNTGELFF
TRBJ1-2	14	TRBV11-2	CASSSSRDRGGYTF
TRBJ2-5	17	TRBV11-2	CASSLEQTSGRMETQYF
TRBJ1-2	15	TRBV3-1	CASSQLSVGNYGYTF
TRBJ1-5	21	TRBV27	CASSPRSTGFRQTYSNQPQHF
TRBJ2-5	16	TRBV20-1	CSASIRRGAGQETQYF
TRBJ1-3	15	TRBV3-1	CASSQEPDRGNTIYF
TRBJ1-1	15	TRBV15	CATSRKTGGNTEAFF